Listed here is a single TCR beta chain. This sample stems from a study of technical replicates of blood from a handful of donors. The assay was immunoSEQ multiplex PCR, and TCRdb's table has in-frame clones only and misses some. This sample has 85,000 to 100,000 clones; approximately 95% occur once, and the top ten carry under 0.3%. V trimming: 4 bases; J trimming: 4 bases; junction bases outside the gene matches: 7. The CDR3 is made up of 15 amino acids. Per germline, CDR1 MGHDK and CDR2 SYGVNS. Sequenced input: T cells isolated from PBMCs. This TCR derives from a human donor in good health. The chain is built from TRBV25-1 and TRBJ1-2; 9 nucleotides align to TRBD1. CDR3 residues: CASSVGGQGAYGYTF. The CDR3 nucleotides read TGTGCCAGCAGTGTAGGGGGACAGGGAGCCTATGGCTACACCTTC.